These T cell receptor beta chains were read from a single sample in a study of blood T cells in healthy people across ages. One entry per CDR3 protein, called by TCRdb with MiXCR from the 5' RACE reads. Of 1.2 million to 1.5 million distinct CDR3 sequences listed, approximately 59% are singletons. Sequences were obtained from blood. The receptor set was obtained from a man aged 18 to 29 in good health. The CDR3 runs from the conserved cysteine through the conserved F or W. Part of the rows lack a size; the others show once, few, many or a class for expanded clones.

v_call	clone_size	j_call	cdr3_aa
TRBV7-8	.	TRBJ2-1	CASSAGDHYNEQFF
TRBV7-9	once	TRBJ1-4	CASSPRPQGSTNEKLFF
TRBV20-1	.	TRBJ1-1	CSAINLNRGNTEAFF
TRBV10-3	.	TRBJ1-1	CAIRPEGSTEAFF
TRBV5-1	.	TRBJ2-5	CASSSTGGKVETQYF
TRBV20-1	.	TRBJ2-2	CSARDASGNTGELFF
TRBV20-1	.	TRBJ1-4	CSAVYNEKLFF
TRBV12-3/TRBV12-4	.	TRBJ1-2	CASRGQGIDYGYTF
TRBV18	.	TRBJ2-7	CASSPIGHGTSAYEQYF
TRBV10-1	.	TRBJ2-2	CASSPGWSRDTGELFF
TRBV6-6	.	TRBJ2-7	CAGWTGGSLGQYF
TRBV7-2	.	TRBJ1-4	CASRRDGNEKLFF
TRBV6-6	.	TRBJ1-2	CASSSMILDSWSDGYTF
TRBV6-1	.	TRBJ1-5	CASSEGQVDQPQHF
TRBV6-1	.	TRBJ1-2	CASSEPDLADGYTF
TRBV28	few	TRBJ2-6	CASAQPPGQGSSGANVLTF
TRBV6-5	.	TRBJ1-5	CASSPSNGNQPQHF
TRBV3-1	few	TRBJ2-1	CASSQEGPSYNEQFF
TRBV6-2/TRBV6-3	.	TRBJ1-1	CASSWTNTEAFF
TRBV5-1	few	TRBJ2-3	CASSLETSGYTDTQYF
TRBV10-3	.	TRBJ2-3	CAISPGGGIGTDTQYF
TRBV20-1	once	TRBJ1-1	CSARGPRGRGEAFF
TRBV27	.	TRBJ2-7	CASSRSVPSYEQYF
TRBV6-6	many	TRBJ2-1	CASSGTSEGSGEQFF
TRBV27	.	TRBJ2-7	CASSFGATSYEQYF
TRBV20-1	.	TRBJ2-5	CSARDLVRGREEQYF
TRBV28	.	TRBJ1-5	CASSFGGMSNQPQHF
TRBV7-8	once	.	CASSLLERNYEQYF
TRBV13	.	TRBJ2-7	CASSFTSEGGYEQYF
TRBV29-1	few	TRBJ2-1	CSFSGRDSSYNEQFF